What follows is one TCR beta chain and its context. This entry is derived from a study of blood T cell repertoires in COVID-19. Study background: PBMCs, B-cell-depleted T cells, or T cells provided the cDNA or gDNA that made up the material.

Method: immunoSEQ multiplex PCR; TCRdb's copy keeps in-frame clones and lacks some. The sample records about 220,000 clones, approximately 85% being singletons. The CDR3 contains 13 residues. Germline V gives CDR1 SGDLS, CDR2 YYNGEE. The V end was cut by 3 bases, the J end by 4 bases, with 10 bases between. This sequence originates from a woman in her 70s with COVID-19, enrolled during active disease. Source material: peripheral blood. This chain uses TRBV9 with TRBJ1-1, with TRBD1 as a possible D gene (6 bases). The CDR3 is CASSAQGSTEAFF. The CDR3 nucleotides read TGTGCCAGCAGCGCACAGGGAAGCACTGAAGCTTTCTTT.